This T cell receptor beta chain was documented in a study of early T cells in non-severe SARS-CoV-2 infection. Overall study context: Sequenced material consisted of bulk RNA (from unsorted whole blood), and chains were unpaired.

Germline V gene lookup returns CDR1 SGHRS and CDR2 YFSETQ. V was cut by 0 bases and J by 7 bases, with 7 bases left in between. The CDR3 is 13 amino acids. This clonotype has ten or more counts. Its specificity is not known. Whole-study findings and limits: VDJdb-based matching was biased toward anti-spike CD8 responses and missed private and CD4 specificities.

Individual cDNA molecules received unique molecular identifiers during library preparation. TCRdb independently ran MiXCR on the 5' RACE reads; one entry per CDR3 protein. The sample yields 90,000 to 120,000 distinct CDR3 sequences, around 10% seen once. This chain joins TRBV5-1 and TRBJ1-4, with D hard to call. Sequenced sample: whole blood. The clonotype originates from an adult who was a healthcare worker with PCR-confirmed SARS-CoV-2 infection or an uninfected control (not recorded which). DNA of the CDR3: TGCGCCAGCAGCTTGGTGTTGGGTGAAAAACTGTTTTTT. It codes for CASSLVLGEKLFF.